The 25 T cell receptor beta chains listed next were all sequenced from one sample in a study of shared clonotypes between healthy human individuals. Here immunoSEQ multiplex PCR was the method, and the copy in TCRdb shows in-frame clones only, minus some. The data contain about a million clones, 60% to 80% of them singletons. Sample: memory CD4+ T cells sorted from blood. The subset is: CD45RA-negative fraction. These receptors all stem from a man younger than 35 in good health.

This clone was found once. This chain connects TRBV19 to TRBJ2-1, with 10 positions matching TRBD2. Germline-derived CDR1 and CDR2 are LNHDA and SQIVND (reference sequence). V dropped 8 bases and J dropped 0; count of bases not matched to a gene: 13. The CDR3 is made up of 18 amino acids. This chain's CDR3 is CASGPVGLAPSSYNEQFF. The CDR3 DNA follows: TGTGCCAGTGGTCCGGTGGGACTAGCGCCGAGCTCCTACAATGAGCAGTTCTTC. Filled out from reference TRBV19 and TRBJ2-1, the complete variable domain reads DGGITQSPKYLFRKEGQNVTLSCEQNLNHDAMYWYRQDPGQGLRLIYYSQIVNDFQKGDIAEGYSVSREKKESFPLTVTSAQKNPTAFYLCASGPVGLAPSSYNEQFFGPGTRLTVL.

This clone was counted once. The chain combines TRBV5-1 with TRBJ2-2; D call uncertain. V lost 4 bases and J 4 bases, leaving 8 bases between the germline ends. Looked up from germline, CDR1 is SGHRS and CDR2 is YFSETQ. The CDR3 covers 13 residues. The CDR3 spells CASSRLLTGELFF. DNA of the CDR3: TGCGCCAGCAGCAGGTTACTCACCGGGGAGCTGTTTTTT.

This clone appeared once. The V and J genes are TRBV6-6 and TRBJ2-7; 10 bases agree with TRBD1. V was clipped by 5 bases and J by 7 bases; unmatched bases: 11. Germline CDR1 reads MNHNY; CDR2 reads SVGAGI (reference sequence). CDR3 length: 15 amino acids. CDR3: CASSPRRQGAGEQYF. Written as DNA, the CDR3 is TGTGCCAGCAGTCCGCGCCGACAGGGGGCGGGAGAGCAGTACTTC.

V is TRBV7-2 and J is TRBJ1-4, with D tentatively TRBD1 (6 bases). This CDR3 is built from 17 residues. The V end lost 5 bases, the J end lost 5 bases, and 21 bases lay between the germline ends. CDR1 and CDR2 (germline): SGHTA, FQGNSA. For the CDR3, the DNA is TGTGCCAGCAGCCCATCGGCCGGGACACTTTTCAATGAAAAACTGTTTTTT. It translates to CASSPSAGTLFNEKLFF.

The rearrangement joins TRBV7-2 to TRBJ2-5, with a weak D call TRBD1 (6 bases). The germline CDR1 and CDR2 sequences are SGHTA and FQGNSA. There are 17 residues in the CDR3. V was pared by 6 bases and J by 1 base, with 21 bases between. For the CDR3, the DNA is TGTGCCAGCAGTCCCTCCGTTCTCCGAGGGGGCCAAGAGACCCAGTACTTC. Its translation: CASSPSVLRGGQETQYF.

This clone came up a few times. This chain uses TRBV30 with TRBJ2-7; no clear D gene. The V gene's germline CDR1 is GTSNPN and CDR2 SVGIG (reference sequence). This CDR3 region has 14 residues. With 2 bases removed from V and 2 bases from J, the gap between germline ends came to 13 bases. The CDR3 is CAWSNPPQTYEQYF. CDR3 coding DNA: TGTGCCTGGAGTAACCCCCCACAGACCTACGAGCAGTACTTC. Full variable domain (missing parts from reference TRBV30 and TRBJ2-7): SQTIHQWPATLVQPVGSPLSLECTVEGTSNPNLYWYRQAAGRGLQLLFYSVGIGQISSEVPQNLSASRPQDRQFILSSKKLLLSDSGFYLCAWSNPPQTYEQYFGPGTRLTVT.

The gene calls are TRBV5-1 and TRBJ2-5, with 8 bases lining up with TRBD2. Unmatched junction bases numbered 9, after V lost 4 bases and J lost 4 bases. In germline, CDR1 is SGHRS, CDR2 YFSETQ. The CDR3 contains 15 residues. The CDR3 spells CASSLLAVRGETQYF. The CDR3 coding sequence is TGCGCCAGCAGCCTACTAGCGGTAAGAGGAGAGACCCAGTACTTC.

This clone has only a few counts. Distinct nucleotide sequences in the sample also encode this CDR3. The V and J genes are TRBV7-9 and TRBJ2-5; D is ambiguous. The V end lost 3 bases, the J end lost 5 bases, and 4 bases lay between the germline ends. CDR1 SEHNR and CDR2 FQNEAQ come from the germline V gene (reference sequence). CDR3 length: 11 residues. CDR3 bases: TGTGCCAGCAGCTTCGCGGAGACCCAGTACTTC. The encoded protein is CASSFAETQYF.

This sequence joins TRBV7-9 and TRBJ2-2; TRBD2 matches at 8 bases. Per germline, CDR1 SEHNR and CDR2 FQNEAQ (reference sequence). Trimming cost V 5 bases and J 4 bases; bases outside gene matches: 9. The CDR3 consists of 16 residues. Here the CDR3 DNA reads TGTGCCAGCAGCCTCTACTCTAGCGGGCGCACCGGGGAGCTGTTTTTT. Protein sequence: CASSLYSSGRTGELFF.

The V and J genes are TRBV6-6 and TRBJ1-1; no firm D call. The CDR3 contains 12 residues. CDR1 and CDR2 from the germline V gene are MNHNY and SVGAGI (reference sequence). V was clipped by 2 bases and J by 5 bases, with 6 bases between them. The CDR3 spells CASSYEVTEAFF. CDR3 coding DNA: TGTGCCAGCAGTTACGAGGTAACTGAAGCTTTCTTT.

The chain couples TRBV10-2 to TRBJ1-5; D remains unclear. Trimming shortened V by 0 bases and J by 0 bases, and 9 bases separated the two germline ends. Germline CDR1 is WSHSY and CDR2 is SAAADI. The CDR3 is made up of 16 amino acids. Here the CDR3 DNA reads TGCGCCAGCAGTGAGTCTTCAGCTTATAGCAATCAGCCCCAGCATTTT. Translating gives CASSESSAYSNQPQHF.

V and J are TRBV5-1 and TRBJ2-5; no firm D call. The germline V gene has CDR1 SGHRS and CDR2 YFSETQ. V lost 7 bases to trimming and J lost 5 bases, with 15 bases between them. The CDR3 has 13 residues. As DNA, the CDR3 is TGCGCCAGCTCGATCAGATCCGCGGAGACCCAGTACTTC. Amino acid sequence: CASSIRSAETQYF.

The chain has TRBV19 and TRBJ1-5; tentative D call: TRBD1 (6 bases). This CDR3 is built from 15 residues. Trimming shortened V by 2 bases and J by 7 bases, and 15 bases separated the two germline ends. Germline V gene sequence: CDR1 LNHDA, CDR2 SQIVND (reference sequence). The CDR3 nucleotides read TGTGCCAGTAGTATAATGACAGGAGGGGGACAGCCCCAGCATTTT. It translates to CASSIMTGGGQPQHF.

Note on this clone: This CDR3 is also generated by other DNA sequences in the sample. The CDR3 here is CASSLSGPYEQYF. CDR3 nucleotides: TGTGCCAGCAGTTTGTCTGGACCCTACGAGCAGTACTTC. The V call is TRBV28, the J call TRBJ2-7, with no clear D. This CDR3 comprises 13 residues. V was shortened by 3 bases and J by 2 bases, with 8 bases between the two germline ends. Germline V gives CDR1 MDHEN, CDR2 SYDVKM.

The CDR3 sequence is CASMNENDEKLFF. In nucleotides, the CDR3 is TGTGCCAGCATGAACGAAAATGATGAAAAACTGTTTTTT. V is TRBV4-2 and J is TRBJ1-4; unclear D gene. Trimming removed 7 bases at V and 6 bases at J, with 12 bases between. The CDR3 runs to 13 residues. Per germline, CDR1 LGHNA and CDR2 YNFKEQ.

The chain has TRBV6-1 and TRBJ1-5; no clear D gene. The CDR3 sequence is 14 residues long. Between the trimmed V and J ends, which lost 6 bases and 2 bases, there was a span of 11 bases. Germline lookup yields CDR1 MNHNS and CDR2 SASEGT. CDR3 residues: CASREAWGNQPQHF. DNA for the CDR3: TGTGCCAGCAGAGAGGCATGGGGCAATCAGCCCCAGCATTTT.

V usage is TRBV9 and J usage is TRBJ1-2; D is possibly TRBD1 (6 bases). V was shortened by 3 bases and J by 8 bases, with 17 bases between the two germline ends. This CDR3 has 14 amino acids. Germline V gene data show CDR1 as SGDLS and CDR2 as YYNGEE. The CDR3 DNA reads as TGTGCCAGCAGCGGCGGGGGCCCACGGCGAGGCTACACCTTC. Its protein product is CASSGGGPRRGYTF. Full variable domain (missing parts from reference TRBV9 and TRBJ1-2): DSGVTQTPKHLITATGQRVTLRCSPRSGDLSVYWYQQSLDQGLQFLIQYYNGEERAKGNILERFSAQQFPDLHSELNLSSLELGDSALYFCASSGGGPRRGYTFGSGTRLTVV.

The chain couples TRBV5-1 to TRBJ2-2, with D possibly TRBD1 on 6 matching bases. CDR3 length: 15 residues. V shed 4 bases and J shed 4 bases, with 14 bases lying between them. Germline CDR1 and CDR2: SGHRS and YFSETQ. The CDR3 region has the DNA TGCGCCAGCAGCAAGAAACAGGGCGTCACCGGGGAGCTGTTTTTT. It translates to CASSKKQGVTGELFF. The full variable domain, rest sourced from reference TRBV5-1 and TRBJ2-2, is KAGVTQTPRYLIKTRGQQVTLSCSPISGHRSVSWYQQTPGQGLQFLFEYFSETQRNKGNFPGRFSGRQFSNSRSEMNVSTLELGDSALYLCASSKKQGVTGELFFGEGSRLTVL.

The rearrangement links TRBV30 to TRBJ2-7; 7 bases are a match to TRBD1. Germline V gene lookup returns CDR1 GTSNPN and CDR2 SVGIG (reference sequence). The CDR3 consists of 11 residues. The CDR3 protein is CTGQGDAEQYF. The CDR3 coding sequence is TGTACTGGGCAGGGGGACGCCGAGCAGTACTTC.

The V call is TRBV5-4, the J call TRBJ2-1, with 9 bases that match TRBD2. Germline CDR1 SGHNT, CDR2 YYREEE (reference sequence). CDR3 length equals 16 residues. The trim removed 5 bases at V and 5 bases at J, leaving 11 bases unmatched. DNA of the CDR3: TGTGCCAGCAGGAAAATCAGCGGGGGGCCTAACAATGAGCAGTTCTTC. Translating it yields CASRKISGGPNNEQFF.

V usage is TRBV30 and J usage is TRBJ1-5; the D is unclear. The CDR3 is 13 amino acids. V lost 5 bases and J 2 bases, leaving 10 bases between the germline ends. The germline gives CDR1 GTSNPN, CDR2 SVGIG (reference sequence). The CDR3 sequence: CAWARGGNQPQHF. CDR3 DNA: TGTGCCTGGGCCCGTGGGGGCAATCAGCCCCAGCATTTT.

The J gene is TRBJ2-4, the V gene TRBV2; tentative D call: TRBD1 (5 bases). CDR3 length: 16 residues. V was shortened by 6 bases and J by 5 bases, with 20 bases between the two germline ends. Looked up from germline, CDR1 is SNHLY and CDR2 is FYNNEI. The CDR3 bases are TGTGCCAGCAGGGATCCCACCTGGGGCCCCCAAAACATTCAGTACTTC. Encoded protein: CASRDPTWGPQNIQYF.

V gene TRBV2 combines with J gene TRBJ2-1; perhaps TRBD1 as D (5 bases). This CDR3 is 12 amino acids long. V shed 1 base and J shed 8 bases, with 6 bases lying between them. The V gene's germline CDR1 is SNHLY and CDR2 FYNNEI. The CDR3 DNA sequence: TGTGCCAGCAGTGAAGAGGGGTATGAGCAGTTCTTC. Translation gives CASSEEGYEQFF.

V gene TRBV19 combines with J gene TRBJ2-5; 8 nucleotides match TRBD1. There are 15 residues in the CDR3. Germline trimming cut 6 bases from V and 1 base from J; bases unmatched to any gene: 7. CDR1 LNHDA and CDR2 SQIVND come from the germline V gene (reference sequence). Here the CDR3 DNA reads TGTGCCAGTAGCGCCTCGGGGACAGGCCAAGAGACCCAGTACTTC. Its translation: CASSASGTGQETQYF.

CDR3 amino acids: CASSTGPTGSYTGELFF. In DNA, the CDR3 is TGTGCCAGTAGTACAGGCCCGACAGGGTCCTACACCGGGGAGCTGTTTTTT. The genes are TRBV19 and TRBJ2-2, with 7 bases that match TRBD1. CDR1 and CDR2 (germline): LNHDA, SQIVND (reference sequence). CDR3 length: 17 residues. V trimming: 4 bases; J trimming: 3 bases; junction bases outside the gene matches: 11. Complete variable domain (other parts from reference TRBV19 and TRBJ2-2): DGGITQSPKYLFRKEGQNVTLSCEQNLNHDAMYWYRQDPGQGLRLIYYSQIVNDFQKGDIAEGYSVSREKKESFPLTVTSAQKNPTAFYLCASSTGPTGSYTGELFFGEGSRLTVL.